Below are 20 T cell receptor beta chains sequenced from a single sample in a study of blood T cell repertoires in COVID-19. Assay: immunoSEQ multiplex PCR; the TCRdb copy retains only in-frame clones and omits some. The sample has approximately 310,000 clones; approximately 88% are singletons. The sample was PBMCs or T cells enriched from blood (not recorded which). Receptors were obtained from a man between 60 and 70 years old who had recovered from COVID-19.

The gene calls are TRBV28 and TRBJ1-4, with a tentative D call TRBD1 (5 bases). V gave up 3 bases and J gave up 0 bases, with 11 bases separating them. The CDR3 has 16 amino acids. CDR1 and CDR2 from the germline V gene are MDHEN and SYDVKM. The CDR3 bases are TGTGCCAGCAGTTTCTTGCGGGGCCCAACTAATGAAAAACTGTTTTTT. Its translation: CASSFLRGPTNEKLFF.

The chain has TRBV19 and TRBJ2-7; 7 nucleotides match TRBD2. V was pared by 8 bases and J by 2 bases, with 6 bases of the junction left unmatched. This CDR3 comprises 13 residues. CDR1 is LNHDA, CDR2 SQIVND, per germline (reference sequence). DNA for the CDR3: TGTGCCAGTCAAGCGGGAAGCACCTACGAGCAGTACTTC. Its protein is CASQAGSTYEQYF.

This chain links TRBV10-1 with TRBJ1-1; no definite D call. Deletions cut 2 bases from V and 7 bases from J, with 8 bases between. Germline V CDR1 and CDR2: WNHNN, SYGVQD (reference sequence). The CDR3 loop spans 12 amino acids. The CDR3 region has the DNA TGCGCCAGCAGTGAGCCCCGGGGTGAAGCTTTCTTT. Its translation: CASSEPRGEAFF.

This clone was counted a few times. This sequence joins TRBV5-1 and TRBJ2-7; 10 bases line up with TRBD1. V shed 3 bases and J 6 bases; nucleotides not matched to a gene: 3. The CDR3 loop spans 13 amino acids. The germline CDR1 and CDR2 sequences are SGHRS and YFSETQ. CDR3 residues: CASSSGTGAEQYF. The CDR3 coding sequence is TGCGCCAGCAGCTCGGGGACAGGGGCCGAGCAGTACTTC. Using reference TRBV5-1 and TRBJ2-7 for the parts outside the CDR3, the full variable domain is KAGVTQTPRYLIKTRGQQVTLSCSPISGHRSVSWYQQTPGQGLQFLFEYFSETQRNKGNFPGRFSGRQFSNSRSEMNVSTLELGDSALYLCASSSGTGAEQYFGPGTRLTVT.

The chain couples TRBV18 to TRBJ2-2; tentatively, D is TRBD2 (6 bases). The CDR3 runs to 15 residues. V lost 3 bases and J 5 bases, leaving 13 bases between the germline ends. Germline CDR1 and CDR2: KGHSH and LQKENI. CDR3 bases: TGTGCCAGCTCACCCGCGGGGATCCGAACCGGGGAGCTGTTTTTT. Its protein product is CASSPAGIRTGELFF.

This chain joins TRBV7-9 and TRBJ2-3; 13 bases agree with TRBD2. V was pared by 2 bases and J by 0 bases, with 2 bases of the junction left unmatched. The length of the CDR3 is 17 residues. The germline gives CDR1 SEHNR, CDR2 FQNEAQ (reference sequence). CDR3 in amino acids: CASSLWGLAGSTDTQYF. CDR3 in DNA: TGTGCCAGCAGCTTATGGGGACTAGCGGGAAGCACAGATACGCAGTATTTT.

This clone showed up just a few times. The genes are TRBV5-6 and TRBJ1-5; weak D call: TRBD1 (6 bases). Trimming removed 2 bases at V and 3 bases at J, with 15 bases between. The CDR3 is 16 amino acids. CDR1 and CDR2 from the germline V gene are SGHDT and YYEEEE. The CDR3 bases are TGTGCCAGCAGCTTTTGGGGGCAGGGGCTCAATCAGCCCCAGCATTTT. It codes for CASSFWGQGLNQPQHF.

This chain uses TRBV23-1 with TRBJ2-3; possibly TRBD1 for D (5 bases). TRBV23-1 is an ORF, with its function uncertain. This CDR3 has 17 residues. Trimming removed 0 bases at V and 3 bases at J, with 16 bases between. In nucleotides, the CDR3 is TGCGCCAGCAGTCAATCCTCCAAGGGGCGCTGGACAGATACGCAGTATTTT. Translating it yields CASSQSSKGRWTDTQYF.

CDR3: CATRLTGSMNTEAFF. CDR3 sequence (DNA): TGTGCCACCCGCCTGACAGGGTCTATGAACACTGAAGCTTTCTTT. This chain connects TRBV5-4 to TRBJ1-1, with 7 bases lining up with TRBD1. In germline, CDR1 is SGHNT, CDR2 YYREEE (reference sequence). Trimming took 9 bases from V and 0 from J; bases not matched to a gene: 11. This CDR3 has 15 amino acids.

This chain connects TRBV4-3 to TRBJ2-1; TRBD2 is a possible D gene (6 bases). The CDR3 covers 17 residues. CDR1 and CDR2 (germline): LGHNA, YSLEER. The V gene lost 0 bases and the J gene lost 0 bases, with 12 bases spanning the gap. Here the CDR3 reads CASSQDSVADSYNEQFF. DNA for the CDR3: TGCGCCAGCAGCCAAGACTCGGTAGCGGACTCCTACAATGAGCAGTTCTTC.

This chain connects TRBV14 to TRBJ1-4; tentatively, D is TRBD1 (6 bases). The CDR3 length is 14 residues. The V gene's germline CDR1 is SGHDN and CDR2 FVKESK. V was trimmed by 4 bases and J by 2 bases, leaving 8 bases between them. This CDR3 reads CASSLGQTNEKLFF. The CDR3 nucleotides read TGTGCCAGCAGCCTTGGACAGACTAATGAAAAACTGTTTTTT.

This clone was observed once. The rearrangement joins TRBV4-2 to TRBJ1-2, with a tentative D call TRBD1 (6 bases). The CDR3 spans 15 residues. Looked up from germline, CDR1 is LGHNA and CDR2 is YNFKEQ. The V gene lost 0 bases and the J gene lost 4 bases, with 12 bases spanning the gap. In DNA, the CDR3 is TGTGCCAGCAGCCAAGATGGGGGCGAAATCTATGGCTACACCTTC. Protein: CASSQDGGEIYGYTF.

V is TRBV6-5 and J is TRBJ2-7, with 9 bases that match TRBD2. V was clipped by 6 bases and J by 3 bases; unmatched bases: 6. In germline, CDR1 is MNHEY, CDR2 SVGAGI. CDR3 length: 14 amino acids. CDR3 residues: CASSRLADFYEQYF. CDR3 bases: TGTGCCAGCAGCCGACTAGCGGATTTCTACGAGCAGTACTTC.

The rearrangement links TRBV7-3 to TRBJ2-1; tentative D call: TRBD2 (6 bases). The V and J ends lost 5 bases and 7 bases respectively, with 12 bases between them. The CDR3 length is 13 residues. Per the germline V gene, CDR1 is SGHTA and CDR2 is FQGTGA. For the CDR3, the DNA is TGTGCCAGCAGCATTTCTAGCGCAAATGAGCAGTTCTTC. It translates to CASSISSANEQFF.

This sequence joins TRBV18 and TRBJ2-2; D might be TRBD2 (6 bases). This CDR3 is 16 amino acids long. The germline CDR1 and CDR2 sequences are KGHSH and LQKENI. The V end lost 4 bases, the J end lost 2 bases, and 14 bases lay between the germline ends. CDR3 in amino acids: CASSQERVINTGELFF. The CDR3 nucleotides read TGTGCCAGCTCACAAGAGCGGGTGATAAACACCGGGGAGCTGTTTTTT.

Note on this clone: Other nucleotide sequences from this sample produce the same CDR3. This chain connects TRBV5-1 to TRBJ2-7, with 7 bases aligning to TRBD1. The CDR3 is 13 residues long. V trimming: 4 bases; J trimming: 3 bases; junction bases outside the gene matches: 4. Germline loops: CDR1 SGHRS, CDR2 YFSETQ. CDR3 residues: CASSVTGSYEQYF. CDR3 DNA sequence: TGCGCCAGCAGCGTGACAGGGAGCTACGAGCAGTACTTC. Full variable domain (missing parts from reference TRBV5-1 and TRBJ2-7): KAGVTQTPRYLIKTRGQQVTLSCSPISGHRSVSWYQQTPGQGLQFLFEYFSETQRNKGNFPGRFSGRQFSNSRSEMNVSTLELGDSALYLCASSVTGSYEQYFGPGTRLTVT.

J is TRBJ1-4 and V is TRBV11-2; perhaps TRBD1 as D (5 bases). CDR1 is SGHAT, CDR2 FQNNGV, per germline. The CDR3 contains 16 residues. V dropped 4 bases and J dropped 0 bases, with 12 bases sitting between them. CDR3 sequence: CASSSGGGSTNEKLFF. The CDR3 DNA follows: TGTGCCAGCAGCTCTGGCGGGGGTTCAACTAATGAAAAACTGTTTTTT.

This CDR3 reads CASSLAPAGDYEQYF. The CDR3 DNA sequence: TGTGCCAGCAGCTTAGCCCCGGCGGGGGACTACGAGCAGTACTTC. This sequence joins TRBV7-2 and TRBJ2-7; 7 bases map to TRBD2. The CDR3 sequence is 15 residues long. J was trimmed by 3 bases and V by 0 bases; bases with no gene match: 5. Germline loops: CDR1 SGHTA, CDR2 FQGNSA.

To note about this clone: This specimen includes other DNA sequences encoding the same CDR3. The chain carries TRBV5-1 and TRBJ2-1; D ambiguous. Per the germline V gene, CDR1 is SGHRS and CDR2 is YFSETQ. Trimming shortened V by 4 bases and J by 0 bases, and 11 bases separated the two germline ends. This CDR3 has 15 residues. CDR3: CASSTTDISYNEQFF. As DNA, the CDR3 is TGCGCCAGCAGCACCACAGACATCTCCTACAATGAGCAGTTCTTC.

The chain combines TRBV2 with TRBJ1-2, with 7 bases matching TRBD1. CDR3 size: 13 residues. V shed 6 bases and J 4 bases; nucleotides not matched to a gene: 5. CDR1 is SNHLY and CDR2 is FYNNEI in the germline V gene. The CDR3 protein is CASRGDSGYGYTF. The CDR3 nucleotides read TGTGCCAGCAGGGGGGACAGTGGCTATGGCTACACCTTC.